This entry lists 14 T cell receptor beta chains sequenced from one sample in a study of T-cell memory formation after mild COVID-19. TCRdb fed the 5' RACE reads into MiXCR, producing one record per CDR3 protein. The sample records roughly 220,000 distinct CDR3 sequences, 7.5% to 10% being singletons. The sample consisted of PBMCs or a T cell subset sorted from them (not recorded which). These receptors all stem from a man aged 18 to 29 who had mild COVID-19 (a few samples of this study predate the infection). Cell type and time point are not known.

This clonotype was found a few times. This sequence joins TRBV24-1 and TRBJ2-3; TRBD2 matches at 12 bases. Germline assignment: CDR1 KGHDR and CDR2 SFDVKD. Unmatched junction bases numbered 4, after V lost 4 bases and J lost 3 bases. The CDR3 runs to 16 residues. The CDR3 loop is CATSEPSGGGTDTQYF. Here the CDR3 DNA reads TGTGCCACCAGTGAGCCTAGCGGGGGGGGAACAGATACGCAGTATTTT.

This chain connects TRBV20-1 to TRBJ2-1; D not resolved. Germline V CDR1 and CDR2: DFQATT, SNEGSKA (reference sequence). The CDR3 loop spans 10 amino acids. V was trimmed by 2 bases and J by 7 bases, leaving 3 bases between them. The CDR3 coding sequence is TGCAGTGCTAGAAATAATGAGCAGTTCTTC. It translates to CSARNNEQFF.

This clonotype turned up a few times. CDR3 residues: CASSGDRTVNEQFF. CDR3 nucleotides: TGCGCCAGCAGCGGTGACCGGACGGTGAATGAGCAGTTCTTC. The gene calls are TRBV5-1 and TRBJ2-1; D is ambiguous. V gave up 4 bases and J gave up 7 bases, with 15 bases separating them. The CDR3 sequence is 14 residues long. CDR1 and CDR2 (germline): SGHRS, YFSETQ.

The rearrangement uses TRBV29-1 and TRBJ2-1; 13 bases are shared with TRBD2. V gave up 4 bases and J gave up 10 bases; unmatched junction bases: 10. The germline V gene encodes CDR1 SQVTM and CDR2 ANQGSEA. The CDR3 covers 15 residues. DNA for the CDR3: TGCAGCGTTGTAGGACTAGCGGGGGCCTTATCCGAGCAGTTCTTC. It codes for CSVVGLAGALSEQFF.

This clonotype occurred many times. The chain links TRBV20-1 to TRBJ2-7, with D uncertain. The V end was cut by 0 bases, the J end by 1 base, with 10 bases between. CDR1 is DFQATT and CDR2 is SNEGSKA in the germline V gene (reference sequence). The CDR3 runs 14 residues. CDR3 nucleotides: TGCAGTGCTAGAGATGGTCCGGCGTCCTACGAGCAGTACTTC. It is translated as CSARDGPASYEQYF.

This clonotype was seen many times. The gene calls are TRBV12-3 or TRBV12-4 and TRBJ2-2; TRBD1 matches at 7 bases. Trimming removed 7 bases from V and 4 bases from J; junction bases left unmatched: 3. The CDR3 is 13 residues long. CDR3 nucleotides: TGTGCCAGCAAACAGGGGCGCACCGGGGAGCTGTTTTTT. It specifies CASKQGRTGELFF.

This clonotype was picked up a small number of times. DNA of the CDR3: TGCGCCAGCAGCGCCCGACAGGGTGGTCCCTACGAGCAGTACGTC. Its protein is CASSARQGGPYEQYV. The chain carries TRBV4-3 and TRBJ2-7, with 7 bases fitting TRBD1. Germline assignment: CDR1 LGHNA and CDR2 YSLEER. V shed 5 bases, J shed 2 bases, and the junction held 9 bases outside the gene matches. The CDR3 loop spans 15 amino acids.

This clonotype was counted between two and nine times. V gene TRBV6-6 combines with J gene TRBJ2-7, with unresolved D. CDR1 and CDR2 (germline): MNHNY, SVGAGI (reference sequence). The CDR3 length is 14 residues. The ends were cut back, 10 bases at V and 0 bases at J, with 16 bases in the middle. CDR3: CAKEYWQDSYEQYF. The CDR3 bases are TGTGCCAAGGAATATTGGCAGGACTCCTACGAGCAGTACTTC.

There are a few counts of this clonotype. The rearrangement uses TRBV20-1 and TRBJ2-3; D might be TRBD1 (5 bases). V dropped 7 bases and J dropped 1 base, with 18 bases sitting between them. Germline CDR1 is DFQATT and CDR2 is SNEGSKA (reference sequence). This CDR3 has 15 residues. In nucleotides, the CDR3 is TGCAGTGTGCCCGCGACAGACAAAGGCACAGATACGCAGTATTTT. Its protein is CSVPATDKGTDTQYF.

The genes are TRBV20-1 and TRBJ1-6; 9 positions match TRBD1. From germline, CDR1 is DFQATT and CDR2 SNEGSKA (reference sequence). The CDR3 is 13 residues long. V shed 8 bases and J 9 bases; nucleotides not matched to a gene: 8. The CDR3 loop reads CSTRTGEGSPLHF. The CDR3 DNA follows: TGCAGTACCAGGACAGGGGAGGGTTCACCCCTCCACTTT.

Remarks on this clonotype: The germline gene is not matched at one end of the junction; a read error may be the cause. The chain employs TRBV3-1 and TRBJ2-3; TRBD2 matches at 15 bases. The length of the CDR3 is 13 residues. The germline V gene encodes CDR1 LGHDT and CDR2 YNNKEL (reference sequence). This CDR3 is CASSLRTSGGVAF. The CDR3 coding sequence is TGTGCCAGCAGCCTTCGGACTAGCGGGGGGGTGGCCTTT.

The gene calls are TRBV12-3 or TRBV12-4 and TRBJ2-7, with 11 bases lining up with TRBD2. The CDR3 is 17 amino acids. The V gene end was trimmed by 5 bases and the J gene end by 2 bases; junction bases not matched to a gene: 11. The CDR3 DNA is TGTGCCAGCAGTCTCCCCCCCCTAGCGGGGGGACCCTACGAGCAGTACTTC. It specifies CASSLPPLAGGPYEQYF.

V usage is TRBV4-1 and J usage is TRBJ1-3; D uncertain. The V gene's germline CDR1 is MGHRA and CDR2 YSYEKL. This CDR3 contains 13 residues. Between the trimmed V and J ends, which lost 4 bases and 4 bases, there was a span of 8 bases. CDR3 in amino acids: CASSREVGNTIYF. In DNA, the CDR3 is TGCGCCAGCAGCCGGGAGGTGGGAAACACCATATATTTT.

This clonotype was picked up a small number of times. This chain joins TRBV18 and TRBJ2-3; unclear D gene. Trimming shortened V by 2 bases and J by 2 bases, and 11 bases separated the two germline ends. The V gene's germline CDR1 is KGHSH and CDR2 LQKENI. The CDR3 runs 15 residues. This CDR3 is CASSPNSQVTDTQYF. Here the CDR3 DNA reads TGTGCCAGCTCACCAAACAGCCAGGTCACAGATACGCAGTATTTT.